The rows below give T cell receptor beta chains drawn from one sample of a study of T cells expressing NK-cell markers. Reprocessing the 5' RACE reads, TCRdb reports a single entry for every CDR3 protein and omits DNA. Here the sample table reports 150,000 to 180,000 distinct CDR3 sequences. The material sequenced was blood T cells: a sorted CD56 or NKG2C T cell subset, CD4+ or CD8+ T cells, or bulk PBMC T cells (not recorded which). The receptor source for this set is a woman aged 45-59 years in good health. Each CDR3 is given with its conserved first and last residue. Each record gives: V gene, CDR3 length, J gene, CDR3 protein.

v_call: TRBV10-2
cdr3_length: 15
j_call: TRBJ2-1
cdr3_aa: CASSGSGRFGNEQFF

v_call: TRBV11-2
cdr3_length: 15
j_call: TRBJ2-7
cdr3_aa: CASSSPEQGSREQYF

v_call: TRBV20-1
cdr3_length: 15
j_call: TRBJ2-7
cdr3_aa: CSARDQKRHSYEQYF

v_call: TRBV27
cdr3_length: 16
j_call: TRBJ2-3
cdr3_aa: CASSLSASGRADTQYF

v_call: TRBV29-1
cdr3_length: 14
j_call: TRBJ2-5
cdr3_aa: CSAEAGGGYETQYF

v_call: TRBV4-1
cdr3_length: 16
j_call: TRBJ2-7
cdr3_aa: CASSPPGGSFRYEQYF

v_call: TRBV6-5
cdr3_length: 14
j_call: TRBJ2-7
cdr3_aa: CASSEGTAIYEQYF

v_call: TRBV5-1
cdr3_length: 15
j_call: TRBJ2-7
cdr3_aa: CASSLYPGVSNEQYF

v_call: TRBV5-1
cdr3_length: 16
j_call: TRBJ2-3
cdr3_aa: CASSPADTLQGDTQYF

v_call: TRBV27
cdr3_length: 16
j_call: TRBJ2-1
cdr3_aa: CASSPQHTGDYNEQFF

v_call: TRBV20-1
cdr3_length: 17
j_call: TRBJ2-1
cdr3_aa: CSARGFGLAGVGNEQFF

v_call: TRBV12-3/TRBV12-4
cdr3_length: 11
j_call: TRBJ2-3
cdr3_aa: CASSHTDTQYF

v_call: TRBV29-1
cdr3_length: 13
j_call: TRBJ2-3
cdr3_aa: CSVLDTSTDTQYF

v_call: TRBV11-1
cdr3_length: 16
j_call: TRBJ2-1
cdr3_aa: CASSLGDAGSYNEQFF

v_call: TRBV5-1
cdr3_length: 14
j_call: TRBJ2-7
cdr3_aa: CASSSGQGYYEQYF

v_call: TRBV7-9
cdr3_length: 19
j_call: TRBJ2-3
cdr3_aa: CASSLASAWQGENTDTQYF

v_call: TRBV6-5
cdr3_length: 15
j_call: TRBJ2-3
cdr3_aa: CASSPTAPTPDTQYF

v_call: TRBV29-1
cdr3_length: 14
j_call: TRBJ1-3
cdr3_aa: CSAAGDWTGNTIYF

v_call: TRBV15
cdr3_length: 18
j_call: TRBJ2-2
cdr3_aa: CATSRGIMAGAFAGELFF

v_call: TRBV7-9
cdr3_length: 16
j_call: TRBJ2-4
cdr3_aa: CASSPGGQKPKNIQYF

v_call: TRBV12-3/TRBV12-4
cdr3_length: 14
j_call: TRBJ2-1
cdr3_aa: CASSFPLLYNEQFF

v_call: TRBV12-3/TRBV12-4
cdr3_length: 13
j_call: TRBJ1-6
cdr3_aa: CASSLGLGSPLHF

v_call: TRBV10-3
cdr3_length: 17
j_call: TRBJ1-1
cdr3_aa: CAISEREGTGQNTEAFF

v_call: TRBV11-2
cdr3_length: 16
j_call: TRBJ1-1
cdr3_aa: CASSFGEGFGNTEAFF

v_call: TRBV7-3
cdr3_length: 15
j_call: TRBJ2-1
cdr3_aa: CASSLTERGGNEQFF

v_call: TRBV6-5
cdr3_length: 14
j_call: TRBJ2-2
cdr3_aa: CASNEQGTTGELFF

v_call: TRBV6-5
cdr3_length: 16
j_call: TRBJ2-1
cdr3_aa: CASSYSIPGGYNEQFF

v_call: TRBV4-2
cdr3_length: 17
j_call: TRBJ2-1
cdr3_aa: CASSQELGLAGDVEQFF

v_call: TRBV3-1
cdr3_length: 12
j_call: TRBJ1-2
cdr3_aa: CASSEDRDGYTF

v_call: TRBV2
cdr3_length: 13
j_call: TRBJ1-4
cdr3_aa: CASLRISDEKLFF

v_call: TRBV20-1
cdr3_length: 13
j_call: TRBJ2-7
cdr3_aa: CSARGGASYEQYF

v_call: TRBV27
cdr3_length: 16
j_call: TRBJ2-7
cdr3_aa: CASSKLGASGSYEQYF

v_call: TRBV12-3/TRBV12-4
cdr3_length: 14
j_call: TRBJ2-7
cdr3_aa: CASSLVGSTYEQYF

v_call: TRBV4-1
cdr3_length: 13
j_call: TRBJ2-7
cdr3_aa: CASSGLRYGEQYF

v_call: TRBV29-1
cdr3_length: 13
j_call: TRBJ2-1
cdr3_aa: CSVRALSYNEQFF

v_call: TRBV7-9
cdr3_length: 19
j_call: TRBJ2-2
cdr3_aa: CASSSELLADLANTGELFF

v_call: TRBV4-2
cdr3_length: 16
j_call: TRBJ2-7
cdr3_aa: CASRFSGTSVSYEQYF

v_call: TRBV18
cdr3_length: 15
j_call: TRBJ1-2
cdr3_aa: CASSPPGTGNYGYTF

v_call: TRBV6-6
cdr3_length: 16
j_call: TRBJ2-1
cdr3_aa: CASSYVPGEINNEQFF

v_call: TRBV24-1
cdr3_length: 13
j_call: TRBJ1-1
cdr3_aa: CATSDLQGAEAFF

v_call: TRBV27
cdr3_length: 15
j_call: TRBJ2-3
cdr3_aa: CASSFGRTLTDTQYF

v_call: TRBV24-1
cdr3_length: 15
j_call: TRBJ2-1
cdr3_aa: CATSDAGTKNNEQFF

v_call: TRBV6-5
cdr3_length: 15
j_call: TRBJ2-7
cdr3_aa: CASSYSGTPSYEQYF

v_call: TRBV11-3
cdr3_length: 14
j_call: TRBJ2-7
cdr3_aa: CASSAMTGTYEQYF

v_call: TRBV20-1
cdr3_length: 15
j_call: TRBJ2-3
cdr3_aa: CSASGPSGGTDTQYF

v_call: TRBV7-9
cdr3_length: 17
j_call: TRBJ2-6
cdr3_aa: CASSQTSGSFGANVLTF